This TCR beta chain was sequenced for a study of Ad26.COV2.S vaccination and SARS-CoV-2 variants. Data came from immunoSEQ multiplex PCR; TCRdb stores just in-frame clones and leaves some out. The sample lists roughly 400,000 clones, roughly 91% seen once, with roughly 4.3% in the top ten. As regards this clone: What it binds is not known.

Treatment in this sample: around 19 received Ad26.COV2.S at low or high dose, single or two shots; about 5 received placebo; per-sample allocation not given. Repertoires come from day 63 after the first vaccine or placebo injection. Whole-study findings and limits: Substantial breadth was reportedly displayed by spike-specific CD8+ and CD4+ T cell responses after vaccination.

This CDR3 contains 13 residues. V trimming: 8 bases; J trimming: 6 bases; junction bases outside the gene matches: 7. Germline V CDR1 and CDR2: MDHEN, SYDVKM. The chain has TRBV28 and TRBJ1-5; 7 bases agree with TRBD1. The sample in question was peripheral blood, obtained in a trial of Ad26.COV2.S vaccine versus placebo. The TCR originated in a person aged 18-60 years who received the Ad26.COV2.S COVID-19 vaccine or a placebo. The CDR3 is CASGNRGSQPQHF. DNA of the CDR3: TGTGCCAGCGGAAACAGGGGAAGTCAGCCCCAGCATTTT.